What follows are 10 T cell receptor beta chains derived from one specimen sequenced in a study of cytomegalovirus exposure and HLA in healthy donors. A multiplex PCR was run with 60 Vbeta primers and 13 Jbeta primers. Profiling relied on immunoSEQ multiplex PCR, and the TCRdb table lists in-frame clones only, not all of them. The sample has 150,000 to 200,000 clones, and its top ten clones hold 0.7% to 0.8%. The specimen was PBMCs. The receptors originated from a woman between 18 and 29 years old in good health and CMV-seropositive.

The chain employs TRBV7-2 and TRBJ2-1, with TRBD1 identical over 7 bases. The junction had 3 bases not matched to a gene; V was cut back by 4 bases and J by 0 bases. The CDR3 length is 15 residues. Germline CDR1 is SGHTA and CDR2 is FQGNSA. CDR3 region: CASSSPGGSYNEQFF. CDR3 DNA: TGTGCCAGCAGCTCCCCAGGGGGCTCCTACAATGAGCAGTTCTTC.

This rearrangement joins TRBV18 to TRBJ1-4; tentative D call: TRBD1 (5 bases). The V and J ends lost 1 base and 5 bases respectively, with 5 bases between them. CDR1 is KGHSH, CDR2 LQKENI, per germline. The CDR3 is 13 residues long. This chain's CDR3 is CASSPQGNEKLFF. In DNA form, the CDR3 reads TGTGCCAGCTCACCACAGGGGAATGAAAAACTGTTTTTT.

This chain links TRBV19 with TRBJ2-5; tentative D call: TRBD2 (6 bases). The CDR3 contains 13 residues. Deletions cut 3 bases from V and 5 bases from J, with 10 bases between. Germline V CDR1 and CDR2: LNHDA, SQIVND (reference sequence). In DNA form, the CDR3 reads TGTGCCAGTAGTATTCTAGCGATGGAGACCCAGTACTTC. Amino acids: CASSILAMETQYF.

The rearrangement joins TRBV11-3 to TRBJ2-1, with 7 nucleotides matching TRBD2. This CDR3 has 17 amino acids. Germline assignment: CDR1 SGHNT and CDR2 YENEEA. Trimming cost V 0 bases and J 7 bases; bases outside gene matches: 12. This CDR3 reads CASSLDWGREAGNEQFF. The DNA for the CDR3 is TGTGCCAGCAGCTTAGATTGGGGTCGGGAGGCGGGAAATGAGCAGTTCTTC.

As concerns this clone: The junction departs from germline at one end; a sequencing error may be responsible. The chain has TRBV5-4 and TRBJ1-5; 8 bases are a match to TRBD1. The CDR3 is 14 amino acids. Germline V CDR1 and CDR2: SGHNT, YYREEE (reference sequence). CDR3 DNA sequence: TGTGCCAGCACCCGACAGGGGAGCAGTCAGCCCCAGCATTTT. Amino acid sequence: CASTRQGSSQPQHF.

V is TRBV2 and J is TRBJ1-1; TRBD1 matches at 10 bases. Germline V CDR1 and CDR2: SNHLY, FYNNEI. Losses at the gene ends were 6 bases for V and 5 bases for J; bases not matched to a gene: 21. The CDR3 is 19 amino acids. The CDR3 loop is CASSGPDRGRWVGLTEAFF. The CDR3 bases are TGTGCCAGCAGCGGACCCGACAGGGGGCGCTGGGTTGGACTTACTGAAGCTTTCTTT.

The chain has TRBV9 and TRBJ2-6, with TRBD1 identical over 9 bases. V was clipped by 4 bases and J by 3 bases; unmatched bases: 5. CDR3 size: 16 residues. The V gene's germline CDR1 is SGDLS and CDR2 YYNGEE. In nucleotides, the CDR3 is TGTGCCAGCAGCAACAGGGGGCAGGTTGGGGCCAACGTCCTGACTTTC. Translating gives CASSNRGQVGANVLTF.

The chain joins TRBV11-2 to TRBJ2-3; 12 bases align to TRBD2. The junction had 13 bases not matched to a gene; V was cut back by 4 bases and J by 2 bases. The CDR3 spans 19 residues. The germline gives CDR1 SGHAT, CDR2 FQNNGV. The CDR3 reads CASSSTRPTSGGATDTQYF. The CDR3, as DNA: TGTGCCAGCAGCTCAACCAGACCGACTAGCGGGGGAGCCACAGATACGCAGTATTTT.

DNA of the CDR3: TGTGCCAGCAGCTTAGCCGGGACTAGCGGCTCCTACGAGCAGTACTTC. Protein sequence: CASSLAGTSGSYEQYF. The chain has TRBV7-2 and TRBJ2-7, with 11 bases fitting TRBD2. V trimming: 0 bases; J trimming: 0 bases; junction bases outside the gene matches: 1. In germline, CDR1 is SGHTA, CDR2 FQGNSA. The CDR3 sequence is 16 residues long.

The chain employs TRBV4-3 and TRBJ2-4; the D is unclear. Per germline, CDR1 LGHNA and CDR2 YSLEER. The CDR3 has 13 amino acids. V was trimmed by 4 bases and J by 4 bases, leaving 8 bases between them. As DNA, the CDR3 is TGCGCCAGCAGCCCAACAGAGAAAAACATTCAGTACTTC. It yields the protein CASSPTEKNIQYF.